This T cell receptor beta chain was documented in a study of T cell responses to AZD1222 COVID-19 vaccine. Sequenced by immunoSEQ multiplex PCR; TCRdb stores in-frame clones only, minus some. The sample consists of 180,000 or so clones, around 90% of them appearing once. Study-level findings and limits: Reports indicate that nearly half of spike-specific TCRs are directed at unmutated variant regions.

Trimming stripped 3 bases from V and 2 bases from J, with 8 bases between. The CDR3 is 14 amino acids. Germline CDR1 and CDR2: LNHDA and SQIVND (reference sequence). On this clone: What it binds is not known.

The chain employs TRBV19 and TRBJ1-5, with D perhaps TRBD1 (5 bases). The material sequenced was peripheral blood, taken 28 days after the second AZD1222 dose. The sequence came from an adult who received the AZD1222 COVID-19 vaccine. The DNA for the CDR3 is TGTGCCAGTAGTATGACAGTCGGCAATCAGCCCCAGCATTTT. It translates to CASSMTVGNQPQHF.